This T cell receptor beta chain was captured by sequencing in a study of T cell repertoires in cytomegalovirus infection. CDR1 is DFQATT, CDR2 SNEGSKA, per germline (reference sequence). The CDR3 is 16 amino acids. V gave up 3 bases and J gave up 0 bases; unmatched junction bases: 4. There are many counts of this clonotype. MiXCR was run by TCRdb on the reads, yielding one entry per CDR3 protein. The sample holds fewer than 550,000 distinct CDR3 sequences, 10% to 12% seen once. This chain links TRBV20-1 with TRBJ1-6; the match to TRBD1 covers 8 bases. The origin of this receptor is a human donor in good health (CMV status not recorded). Some clones in this sample may be carry-over from other donors' samples. The sample taken for sequencing was PBMCs. CDR3 bases: TGCAGTGCTAGGGGACAGGTCCCCTCCTATAATTCACCCCTCCACTTT. Its translation: CSARGQVPSYNSPLHF.